This TCR beta chain is from a study of immune characterization of retroperitoneal liposarcoma. CDR3 length: 15 amino acids. Germline-derived CDR1 and CDR2 are MNHEY and SMNVEV (reference sequence). In this sample, this clonotype turned up a few times. MiXCR, applied by TCRdb to the PCR reads, yields one record per CDR3 protein. The table lists some 10,000 distinct CDR3 sequences, roughly 26% of them singletons. V gene TRBV27 combines with J gene TRBJ2-5, with 9 nucleotides matching TRBD2. The end of the DNA is better explained by TRBJ2-1, so the J call may be wrong. Source material: tumor tissue. This receptor was taken from a female donor with retroperitoneal liposarcoma. The CDR3 reads CASSFGNAGGDEQFF. CDR3 sequence (DNA): TGTGCCAGCAGTTTCGGTAACGCGGGAGGGGATGAGCAGTTCTTC.